The source of this TCR beta chain is a study of blood T cell repertoires in COVID-19 (dated by TCRdb to about 2020). Study-wide context: Samples from collaborators originated in the United States, Italy and Spain and spanned both the acute and convalescent phases of COVID-19. The prospective study material was composed of cDNA or gDNA derived from T cells, B-cell-depleted T cells, or PBMCs. The dataset comprised deeply sampled blood TCRbeta repertoires from subjects exposed to, actively infected with, or recovered from COVID-19. The repertoires were made available in a free public database intended to serve as a resource for research on the immune response to SARS-CoV-2. Samples were obtained from the ongoing ImmuneRACE study (first 160 participants) and from over 1,000 subjects provided by 6 global collaborators. Sample metadata almost always included a de-identified subject ID, COVID-19 status, age in years and sex. HLA class I and class II types, where available, came from metadata supplied by the sample provider rather than from assay-based typing. Study-wide conclusions, independent of this receptor: The quantity of clinical and demographic metadata differed by source and by participant and was supplied without curation.

The collaborating institutions used their own protocols to collect whole blood in K2EDTA tubes. For TCRbeta analysis, collaborators shipped samples as frozen whole blood, isolated PBMCs, or DNA extracted from either of those sample types. A note on this clone: Its antigen has not been determined. Base qualities are not provided; no much larger clone lies one nucleotide away.

The immunoSEQ Assay, a bias-controlled multiplex PCR, was used to amplify TCRbeta CDR3 regions from genomic DNA. The paper's data handling went like this. The number of nucleated cells in each sample was estimated from the amplification of reference gene primers within the assay. To quantify the absolute abundance of each unique TCRbeta CDR3 rearrangement, sequence reads were collapsed and filtered. For each sample, productive Simpson clonality was calculated as the square root of Simpson's diversity index across productive rearrangements. In TCRdb, the immuneACCESS table is reduced to in-frame sequences with V and J assigned. These tables do not hold every clone; where another copy was compared, an unresolved V gene accounts for under half, and the others remain unexplained. The V and J calls and clone size come from that table; D and trimming were worked out from the DNA. Counted in this sample were over 150,000 clones; around 81% of them appeared once. The ten top clones hold approximately 10% of the sample.

The junction carries 10 bases between V and J, which are trimmed by 6 bases and 2 bases respectively. Inclusive of the bounding cysteine and phenylalanine, the CDR3 is 13 residues long. Of all the DNA, just the CDR3 is kept, 39 bases in frame from base 1. This receptor chain uses TRBV12-3 or TRBV12-4 and TRBJ1-1; matching of 5 bases hints at TRBD1 as the D gene. This receptor was taken from a man in his sixties or seventies with active or convalescent COVID-19. Sequenced input: peripheral blood. The CDR3 reads as follows: CASRYDSNTEAFF. The base sequence is TGTGCCAGCAGATACGACAGTAACACTGAAGCTTTCTTT.